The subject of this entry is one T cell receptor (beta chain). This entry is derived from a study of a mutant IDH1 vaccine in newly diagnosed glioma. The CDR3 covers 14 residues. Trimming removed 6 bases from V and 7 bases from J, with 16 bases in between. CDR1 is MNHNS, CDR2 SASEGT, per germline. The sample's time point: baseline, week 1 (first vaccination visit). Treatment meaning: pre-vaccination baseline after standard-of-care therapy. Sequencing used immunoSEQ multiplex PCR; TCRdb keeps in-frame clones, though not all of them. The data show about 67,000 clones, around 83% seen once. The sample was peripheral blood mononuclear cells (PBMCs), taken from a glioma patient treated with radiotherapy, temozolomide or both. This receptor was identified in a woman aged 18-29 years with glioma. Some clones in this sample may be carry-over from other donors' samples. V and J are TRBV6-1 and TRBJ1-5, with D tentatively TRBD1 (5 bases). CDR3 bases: TGTGCCAGCAGGGGGGAGGTGTGGGGACAGCCCCAGCATTTT. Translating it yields CASRGEVWGQPQHF.